The 22 T cell receptor beta chains below were found in one sample sequenced in a study of blood T cell repertoires in COVID-19. Sequencing was performed with immunoSEQ multiplex PCR; in TCRdb, only in-frame clones are kept and a portion is missing. The profile shows 220,000 or so clones, about 86% of them singletons. The sequenced sample was peripheral blood. The receptors shown here come from a woman aged 55-75 years with acute or convalescent COVID-19.

The J gene is TRBJ1-3, the V gene TRBV5-5; unclear D gene. Trimming removed 0 bases at V and 0 bases at J, with 19 bases between. The CDR3 loop spans 19 amino acids. CDR1 and CDR2 (germline): SGHKS, YYEKEE (reference sequence). CDR3 nucleotides: TGTGCCAGCAGCTTGGAATTAGGCGGCAGAGAGAACTCTGGAAACACCATATATTTT. Its translation: CASSLELGGRENSGNTIYF. The complete variable domain, with remaining parts taken from reference TRBV5-5 and TRBJ1-3, reads DAGVTQSPTHLIKTRGQQVTLRCSPISGHKSVSWYQQVLGQGPQFIFQYYEKEERGRGNFPDRFSARQFPNYSSELNVNALLLGDSALYLCASSLELGGRENSGNTIYFGEGSWLTVV.

The chain employs TRBV2 and TRBJ1-1; 8 nucleotides match TRBD1. Germline loops: CDR1 SNHLY, CDR2 FYNNEI. CDR3 size: 13 residues. The V gene end was trimmed by 7 bases and the J gene end by 4 bases; junction bases not matched to a gene: 5. This CDR3 is CASTGTGFTEAFF. The CDR3 coding sequence is TGTGCCAGCACCGGGACAGGATTCACTGAAGCTTTCTTT.

The rearrangement uses TRBV7-2 and TRBJ2-7; a weak D match, TRBD2 (6 bases). Trimming cost V 5 bases and J 2 bases, with 13 bases left between them. The CDR3 consists of 14 residues. Germline V gene sequence: CDR1 SGHTA, CDR2 FQGNSA. The CDR3 DNA is TGTGCCAGCAGCCCTCGAACTAGCACCTACGAGCAGTACTTC. Residues: CASSPRTSTYEQYF.

This clone was counted between two and nine times. The chain employs TRBV27 and TRBJ1-2; D ambiguous. V was cut by 6 bases and J by 7 bases, with 15 bases left in between. The CDR3 has 13 residues. Germline V gives CDR1 MNHEY, CDR2 SMNVEV (reference sequence). DNA for the CDR3: TGTGCCAGCAGCCCATACAAGGCAGGTGGCTACACCTTC. It codes for CASSPYKAGGYTF.

The gene calls are TRBV5-1 and TRBJ2-5; weak D call: TRBD1 (6 bases). Germline V lookup: CDR1 SGHRS, CDR2 YFSETQ. CDR3 length equals 16 residues. V lost 4 bases and J lost 5, with 21 bases in between. The CDR3 bases are TGCGCCAGCAGCCGTCAAACAGGGCCGGGTCTGGAGACCCAGTACTTC. Amino acids: CASSRQTGPGLETQYF. The complete variable domain, with remaining parts taken from reference TRBV5-1 and TRBJ2-5, reads KAGVTQTPRYLIKTRGQQVTLSCSPISGHRSVSWYQQTPGQGLQFLFEYFSETQRNKGNFPGRFSGRQFSNSRSEMNVSTLELGDSALYLCASSRQTGPGLETQYFGPGTRLLVL.

The V call is TRBV6-1, the J call TRBJ1-1; weak D call: TRBD1 (5 bases). The CDR3 totals 14 residues. CDR1 and CDR2 (germline): MNHNS, SASEGT. The V and J ends lost 3 bases and 5 bases respectively, with 13 bases between them. The CDR3 DNA sequence: TGTGCCAGCAGTGAGGGGGGTGGCAGAACTGAAGCTTTCTTT. It codes for CASSEGGGRTEAFF.

This rearrangement joins TRBV5-1 to TRBJ1-5; no clear D gene. Germline-derived CDR1 and CDR2 are SGHRS and YFSETQ. CDR3 length: 13 residues. V was trimmed by 3 bases and J by 4 bases, leaving 8 bases between them. The CDR3: CASSWSSNQPQHF. For the CDR3, the DNA is TGCGCCAGCAGCTGGAGCAGTAATCAGCCCCAGCATTTT.

V gene TRBV5-4 combines with J gene TRBJ1-2; possible D gene TRBD1, 6 bases. Germline V gene lookup returns CDR1 SGHNT and CDR2 YYREEE (reference sequence). The CDR3 covers 14 residues. V dropped 6 bases and J dropped 4 bases, with 16 bases sitting between them. The CDR3 region is CASTAGGAGYGYTF. CDR3 in DNA: TGTGCCAGCACCGCCGGGGGGGCGGGCTATGGCTACACCTTC.

This rearrangement joins TRBV5-1 to TRBJ2-2; 7 nucleotides line up with TRBD2. Germline trimming cut 5 bases from V and 0 bases from J; bases unmatched to any gene: 4. The germline CDR1 and CDR2 sequences are SGHRS and YFSETQ. The CDR3 is 15 residues long. CDR3 DNA sequence: TGCGCCAGCAGTTTCGGGGGGACGAACACCGGGGAGCTGTTTTTT. Translating gives CASSFGGTNTGELFF. Full variable domain (rest looked up from reference TRBV5-1 and TRBJ2-2): KAGVTQTPRYLIKTRGQQVTLSCSPISGHRSVSWYQQTPGQGLQFLFEYFSETQRNKGNFPGRFSGRQFSNSRSEMNVSTLELGDSALYLCASSFGGTNTGELFFGEGSRLTVL.

This rearrangement joins TRBV11-2 to TRBJ1-2; the D gene is possibly TRBD1 (6 bases). Germline V gene data show CDR1 as SGHAT and CDR2 as FQNNGV. With 8 bases removed from V and 2 bases from J, the gap between germline ends came to 12 bases. The CDR3 sequence is 13 residues long. CDR3 sequence: CASSGQTNYGYTF. CDR3 DNA: TGTGCCAGCTCTGGACAGACAAACTATGGCTACACCTTC.

This chain uses TRBV7-8 with TRBJ2-1, with TRBD2 matching 11 bases. V shed 0 bases, J shed 9 bases, and the junction held 7 bases outside the gene matches. The CDR3 is made up of 16 amino acids. Germline V lookup: CDR1 SGHVS, CDR2 FQNEAQ. CDR3 DNA: TGTGCCAGCAGCTTAGCGTCTAGCGGGGGGCCACGTGAGCAGTTCTTC. Protein sequence: CASSLASSGGPREQFF. Drawing the rest from reference TRBV7-8 and TRBJ2-1, the complete variable domain is GAGVSQSPRYKVAKRGQDVALRCDPISGHVSLFWYQQALGQGPEFLTYFQNEAQLDKSGLPSDRFFAERPEGSVSTLKIQRTQQEDSAVYLCASSLASSGGPREQFFGPGTRLTVL.

CDR3 amino acids: CASSFGQAPNQPQHF. CDR3 coding DNA: TGTGCCAGCAGTTTTGGACAGGCCCCTAATCAGCCCCAGCATTTT. V and J are TRBV27 and TRBJ1-5, with 7 bases matching TRBD1. CDR3 size: 15 residues. The V gene's germline CDR1 is MNHEY and CDR2 SMNVEV (reference sequence). V gave up 3 bases and J gave up 4 bases; unmatched junction bases: 6.

This chain's CDR3 is CASSFTAPNSPLHF. The CDR3 DNA reads as TGCGCCAGCAGCTTTACAGCTCCTAATTCACCCCTCCACTTT. This sequence joins TRBV5-1 and TRBJ1-6; D unresolved. V was shortened by 2 bases and J by 6 bases, with 9 bases between the two germline ends. The CDR3 contains 14 residues. Germline V gene lookup returns CDR1 SGHRS and CDR2 YFSETQ. The full variable domain, completed using reference TRBV5-1 and TRBJ1-6, is KAGVTQTPRYLIKTRGQQVTLSCSPISGHRSVSWYQQTPGQGLQFLFEYFSETQRNKGNFPGRFSGRQFSNSRSEMNVSTLELGDSALYLCASSFTAPNSPLHFGNGTRLTVT.

V and J are TRBV6-1 and TRBJ1-5; a weak D match, TRBD1 (6 bases). V was clipped by 2 bases and J by 6 bases, with 20 bases between them. Germline V gene sequence: CDR1 MNHNS, CDR2 SASEGT. The CDR3 sequence is 17 residues long. CDR3 in amino acids: CASSEYPGTTGGQPQHF. CDR3 nucleotide sequence: TGTGCCAGCAGTGAATACCCCGGGACAACGGGCGGTCAGCCCCAGCATTTT.

The V gene is TRBV7-9, the J gene TRBJ2-2; TRBD2 might be the D (5 bases). CDR3 length equals 13 residues. Trimming cost V 3 bases and J 5 bases, with 7 bases left between them. Germline CDR1 reads SEHNR; CDR2 reads FQNEAQ (reference sequence). CDR3 in DNA: TGTGCCAGCAGCTTTTCGGGGACCGGGGAGCTGTTTTTT. Translation: CASSFSGTGELFF.

This chain connects TRBV27 to TRBJ1-4; D remains unclear. V was shortened by 3 bases and J by 8 bases, with 13 bases between the two germline ends. This CDR3 comprises 14 residues. Looked up from germline, CDR1 is MNHEY and CDR2 is SMNVEV (reference sequence). The CDR3 region is CASSLTPIREKLFF. CDR3 nucleotides: TGTGCCAGCAGTTTGACTCCCATTCGGGAAAAACTGTTTTTT.

The chain couples TRBV19 to TRBJ1-3, with D possibly TRBD1 on 6 matching bases. The germline V and J ends were trimmed by 5 bases and 0 bases, with 11 bases remaining between them. The CDR3 runs 15 residues. Germline V lookup: CDR1 LNHDA, CDR2 SQIVND (reference sequence). The CDR3, as DNA: TGTGCCAGTAGTCTGCAGGGGCACTCTGGAAACACCATATATTTT. Translated, it gives CASSLQGHSGNTIYF. Full variable domain (remainder filled in from reference TRBV19 and TRBJ1-3): DGGITQSPKYLFRKEGQNVTLSCEQNLNHDAMYWYRQDPGQGLRLIYYSQIVNDFQKGDIAEGYSVSREKKESFPLTVTSAQKNPTAFYLCASSLQGHSGNTIYFGEGSWLTVV.

The gene calls are TRBV12-3 or TRBV12-4 and TRBJ2-5; a possible D gene is TRBD1 (7 bases). Trimming stripped 4 bases from V and 12 bases from J, with 18 bases between. This CDR3 spans 13 amino acids. CDR3 in DNA: TGTGCCAGCAGTTACGGTCTGGGGGGACAGAAGTACTTC. The encoded protein is CASSYGLGGQKYF.

J is TRBJ2-5 and V is TRBV5-1; the match to TRBD2 covers 10 bases. V lost 0 bases to trimming and J lost 1 base; unmatched junction nucleotides: 3. The CDR3 sequence is 16 residues long. From germline, CDR1 is SGHRS and CDR2 YFSETQ. Here the CDR3 DNA reads TGCGCCAGCAGCTTGGTCAGCGGGGGGGCCCAAGAGACCCAGTACTTC. It codes for CASSLVSGGAQETQYF.

The J gene is TRBJ2-1, the V gene TRBV11-2; the match to TRBD2 covers 7 bases. Germline CDR1 reads SGHAT; CDR2 reads FQNNGV. The J segment lost 0 bases and the V segment lost 1 base, leaving 3 bases of the junction unmatched. CDR3 length equals 16 residues. The CDR3 nucleotides are TGTGCCAGCAGCTTAGTTCTAGCGGTCTCCTACAATGAGCAGTTCTTC. The encoded protein is CASSLVLAVSYNEQFF. Complete variable domain (other parts from reference TRBV11-2 and TRBJ2-1): EAGVAQSPRYKIIEKRQSVAFWCNPISGHATLYWYQQILGQGPKLLIQFQNNGVVDDSQLPKDRFSAERLKGVDSTLKIQPAKLEDSAVYLCASSLVLAVSYNEQFFGPGTRLTVL.

This clone was counted only a few times. CDR3 sequence: CASSVLRGATLLHQPQHF. The CDR3 DNA follows: TGTGCCAGCAGTGTCCTTCGGGGGGCCACGTTACTCCATCAGCCCCAGCATTTT. The chain is built from TRBV28 and TRBJ1-5; tentatively, D is TRBD1 (6 bases). Germline CDR1 and CDR2: MDHEN and SYDVKM. Trimming took off 5 bases at V and 5 bases at J, with 25 bases between the two ends. The CDR3 totals 18 residues.

The chain employs TRBV7-9 and TRBJ1-2; D is undetermined. Germline V gives CDR1 SEHNR, CDR2 FQNEAQ (reference sequence). The CDR3 is 14 residues long. Trimming stripped 4 bases from V and 8 bases from J, with 17 bases between. CDR3 in DNA: TGTGCCAGCAGCTCTCCAGCGAGAGGGCTGGGCTACACCTTC. Protein product: CASSSPARGLGYTF.